A selection of T cell receptor beta chains follows, all from one sample in a study of response to subunit inactivated influenza vaccine. TCRdb fed the RT-PCR reads into MiXCR, producing one record per CDR3 protein. The sample carries 650,000 to 850,000 distinct CDR3 sequences, approximately 14% recorded once. The starting material was PBMCs from blood, obtained around two weeks before vaccination. The origin of the receptors is a man aged 50 or older who received an inactivated influenza vaccine. Each CDR3 is given with its conserved first and last residue. D genes are given only for firm matches. Size tells how often a clone was seen (once, few, many) or the class of an expanded clone, and some rows leave it out.

TRBD2	few	TRBV20-1	TRBJ2-4	CSATQSGGHTDIQYF	TGCAGTGCGACGCAGAGCGGGGGGCATACGGACATTCAGTACTTC
-	few	TRBV20-1	TRBJ1-4	CSARGNRENEKLFF	TGCAGTGCTAGAGGTAACAGGGAGAATGAAAAACTGTTTTTT
-	few	TRBV29-1	TRBJ2-7	CSVEEGVGGPLYEQYF	TGCAGCGTTGAAGAGGGGGTTGGGGGTCCCCTCTACGAGCAGTACTTC
TRBD2	few	TRBV12-3/TRBV12-4	TRBJ2-1	CASSPGGRRHNEQFF	TGTGCCAGCAGCCCGGGAGGGAGGCGCCACAATGAGCAGTTCTTC
-	many	TRBV7-8	TRBJ1-2	CASSLVPGSVYGYTF	TGTGCCAGCAGCTTAGTTCCGGGTTCCGTCTATGGCTACACCTTC
TRBD2	many	TRBV12-3/TRBV12-4	TRBJ2-1	CASSRSGAYNEQFF	TGTGCCAGCAGCCGCAGCGGGGCCTACAATGAGCAGTTCTTC
-	many	TRBV20-1	TRBJ2-7	CSARGGWEQYF	TGCAGTGCTAGAGGCGGGTGGGAGCAGTACTTC
TRBD1	few	TRBV7-2	TRBJ1-4	CASSSNNRDRGGKLFF	TGTGCCAGCAGCTCCAACAACCGGGACAGGGGAGGGAAACTGTTTTTT
TRBD2	-	TRBV6-2/TRBV6-3	TRBJ2-3	CASSYERGDRDTDTQYF	TGTGCCAGCAGTTACGAGCGGGGGGACCGAGATACAGATACGCAGTATTTT
TRBD2	-	TRBV12-3/TRBV12-4	TRBJ2-5	CASSFSRTRHETQYF	TGTGCCAGCAGTTTTAGCCGGACTAGGCATGAGACCCAGTACTTC
-	-	TRBV2	TRBJ1-5	CASSEIGHYSNQPQHF	TGTGCCAGCAGTGAAATCGGCCATTATAGCAATCAGCCCCAGCATTTT
-	-	TRBV5-1	TRBJ2-7	CASSPEGGHYEQYF	TGCGCCAGCAGTCCGGAGGGGGGGCACTACGAGCAGTACTTC
-	many	TRBV15	TRBJ2-7	CATSRGLVTQSSYEQYF	TGTGCCACCAGCAGAGGATTGGTGACTCAGAGCTCCTACGAGCAGTACTTC
-	many	TRBV4-3	TRBJ1-6	CASSLDRTRDSPLHF	TGCGCCAGCAGCCTAGACCGGACAAGGGATTCACCCCTCCACTTT
TRBD1	-	TRBV7-3	TRBJ2-1	CASSLIPGQTYNEQFF	TGTGCCAGCAGCTTAATCCCGGGACAGACCTACAATGAGCAGTTCTTC
-	many	TRBV19	TRBJ2-5	CASSIRETQYF	TGTGCCAGTAGTATACGAGAGACCCAGTACTTC
-	once	TRBV20-1	TRBJ2-3	CSQDQIYATDTQYF	TGCAGCCAGGACCAAATTTATGCCACAGATACGCAGTATTTT
-	few	TRBV7-2	TRBJ2-7	CASSLAEKYEQYF	TGTGCCAGCAGCTTGGCAGAAAAATACGAGCAGTACTTC
TRBD2	few	TRBV11-2	TRBJ2-7	CASSLGSSGGFSEQYF	TGTGCCAGCAGCTTAGGATCTAGCGGGGGGTTTAGCGAGCAGTACTTC
-	-	TRBV6-1	TRBJ2-1	CASSEAGSGLAFNEQFF	TGTGCCAGCAGTGAAGCGGGCTCGGGGCTAGCCTTCAATGAGCAGTTCTTC
-	few	TRBV28	TRBJ2-7	CASSTRVYEQYF	TGTGCCAGCAGTACCAGGGTCTACGAGCAGTACTTC
-	many	TRBV6-1	TRBJ2-1	CASRKTSSSYNEQFF	TGTGCCAGCAGAAAAACATCGAGCTCCTACAATGAGCAGTTCTTC
-	-	TRBV5-1	TRBJ1-1	CASSPMSSMNTEAFF	TGCGCCAGCAGCCCAATGTCGTCGATGAACACTGAAGCTTTCTTT
TRBD1	-	TRBV12-3/TRBV12-4	TRBJ1-1	CASNPTGGLEAFF	TGTGCCAGCAATCCGACAGGGGGCCTTGAAGCTTTCTTT
TRBD1	-	TRBV4-1	TRBJ2-7	CASSQVGTASYEQYF	TGCGCCAGCAGCCAAGTGGGGACAGCATCCTACGAGCAGTACTTC
TRBD2	-	TRBV5-6	TRBJ2-7	CASSFELAEAYEQYF	TGTGCCAGCAGCTTCGAACTAGCGGAGGCCTACGAGCAGTACTTC
TRBD2	-	TRBV6-6	TRBJ2-7	CASLAEAYEQYF	TGTGCCAGCCTAGCGGAGGCCTACGAGCAGTACTTC
-	-	TRBV19	TRBJ1-5	CASKFGQINQPQHF	TGTGCCAGTAAATTTGGACAGATCAATCAGCCCCAGCATTTT
TRBD1	few	TRBV10-2	TRBJ1-2	CATNDRGYNYGYTF	TGCGCCACCAACGACAGGGGTTACAACTATGGCTACACCTTC
-	-	TRBV7-9	TRBJ2-5	CASSPGRRGSETQYF	TGTGCCAGCAGCCCGGGACGCCGCGGGTCCGAGACCCAGTACTTC
-	-	TRBV9	TRBJ2-1	CASSVLARAYNEQFF	TGTGCCAGCAGCGTACTGGCCAGGGCGTACAATGAGCAGTTCTTC
TRBD1	-	TRBV5-1	TRBJ2-7	CASSLGQGGPYEQYF	TGCGCCAGCAGCTTGGGACAGGGGGGGCCCTACGAGCAGTACTTC
-	-	TRBV27	TRBJ2-1	CASSLWGGGGYNEQFF	TGTGCCAGCAGTTTATGGGGAGGGGGCGGGTACAATGAGCAGTTCTTC
-	few	TRBV5-6	TRBJ2-1	CASTGQGIINEQFF	TGTGCCAGCACCGGGCAGGGGATTATCAATGAGCAGTTCTTC
-	few	TRBV7-2	TRBJ2-7	CASSLEGSGTPYEQYF	TGTGCCAGCAGCTTAGAGGGGTCCGGGACTCCTTACGAGCAGTACTTC
-	-	TRBV5-1	TRBJ1-2	CASSLEPNARRRDGYTF	TGCGCCAGCAGCTTGGAACCCAACGCAAGACGGAGAGATGGCTACACCTTC
TRBD1	-	TRBV14	TRBJ2-3	CASSQNGRTGSVYF	TGTGCCAGCAGCCAAAATGGTCGGACAGGGTCGGTGTATTTT
-	many	TRBV20-1	TRBJ2-1	CSASLGGLSSYNEQFF	TGCAGTGCTAGTCTCGGGGGGCTCAGCTCCTACAATGAGCAGTTCTTC
TRBD1	few	TRBV20-1	TRBJ2-3	CSARDPRQGVDTQYF	TGCAGTGCTAGAGATCCGAGACAGGGGGTAGATACGCAGTATTTT
-	-	TRBV11-2	TRBJ2-3	CASSAQVTSTDTQYF	TGTGCCAGCAGCGCGCAGGTTACGAGCACAGATACGCAGTATTTT
-	many	TRBV24-1	TRBJ1-6	CATSSGGNSPLHF	TGTGCCACCAGTTCGGGGGGCAATTCACCCCTCCACTTT
TRBD1	few	TRBV5-1	TRBJ1-4	CASSYHGTGEEKLFF	TGCGCCAGCAGCTATCACGGGACAGGGGAAGAAAAACTGTTTTTT
-	-	TRBV12-3/TRBV12-4	TRBJ1-1	CATQRIAVRRNTEACF	TGTGCCACCCAAAGAATAGCGGTCAGACGAAACACTGAAGCTTGCTTT
TRBD1	-	TRBV5-8	TRBJ2-2	CASSLGRDRANTGELFF	TGTGCCAGCAGCTTGGGTCGGGACAGGGCGAACACCGGGGAGCTGTTTTTT
-	-	TRBV9	TRBJ2-3	CASSPQGASTDTQYF	TGTGCCAGCAGCCCGCAGGGCGCTAGCACAGATACGCAGTATTTT
-	many	TRBV28	TRBJ2-2	CASSPFGDGELFF	TGTGCCAGCAGCCCCTTCGGGGACGGGGAGCTGTTTTTT
-	-	TRBV29-1	TRBJ2-7	CSVQSAEQYF	TGCAGCGTCCAAAGCGCCGAGCAGTACTTC